Shown below are 23 T cell receptor beta chains from a single sample sequenced in a study of regulatory and conventional T cells in RAG deficiency. Conventional CD4+ T cells were sorted from blood as CD25-low CD127-high cells. The assay was immunoSEQ multiplex PCR, and TCRdb's table has in-frame clones only and misses some. The table shows fewer than 40,000 clones, with approximately 80% occurring only once. This sample also belongs to another study, concerning regulatory T cells. As reported in that work: Primers: 52 TRBV forward and 13 TRBJ reverse.

Material: CD4+ effector T cells sorted from blood. The source is a human donor in good health.

This chain uses TRBV11-2 with TRBJ2-3; D remains ambiguous. V dropped 7 bases and J dropped 0 bases, with 14 bases sitting between them. CDR1 and CDR2 from the germline V gene are SGHAT and FQNNGV. The CDR3 runs to 15 residues. In nucleotides, the CDR3 is TGTGCCAGCACCCTTATGGCCCAGAGCACAGATACGCAGTATTTT. This translates into CASTLMAQSTDTQYF.

This sequence joins TRBV6-4 and TRBJ2-2, with 10 bases fitting TRBD2. The CDR3 length is 15 residues. Germline CDR1 and CDR2: MRHNA and SNTAGT. Trimming took 0 bases from V and 6 from J; bases not matched to a gene: 1. CDR3: CASSDSAGGPGELFF. The CDR3 coding sequence is TGTGCCAGCAGTGACTCAGCGGGGGGGCCCGGGGAGCTGTTTTTT.

The chain carries TRBV25-1 and TRBJ2-7; D might be TRBD1 (5 bases). Germline loops: CDR1 MGHDK, CDR2 SYGVNS. The CDR3 totals 14 residues. The ends were cut back, 5 bases at V and 2 bases at J, with 13 bases in the middle. The CDR3 coding sequence is TGTGCCAGCAGTTCCCTAGACAGAGCCTACGAGCAGTACTTC. It yields the protein CASSSLDRAYEQYF.

J is TRBJ1-2 and V is TRBV27; D not certain. The CDR3 spans 14 residues. V dropped 3 bases and J dropped 7 bases, with 15 bases sitting between them. Per germline, CDR1 MNHEY and CDR2 SMNVEV (reference sequence). The CDR3 DNA reads TGTGCCAGCAGTTTCCGTGACGCCGGCCGTGGCTACACCTTC. It specifies CASSFRDAGRGYTF.

The CDR3 DNA reads as TGTGCCAGCAGACCGAGGGGACGGTACACTGAAGCTTTCTTT. Translation gives CASRPRGRYTEAFF. The V and J genes are TRBV6-5 and TRBJ1-1, with D possibly being TRBD1 (5 bases). Germline CDR1 and CDR2: MNHEY and SVGAGI. The CDR3 extends over 14 amino acids. Trimming removed 6 bases at V and 3 bases at J, with 14 bases between.

The chain uses TRBV6-5 and TRBJ2-7, with TRBD1 matching over 10 bases. This CDR3 is 15 amino acids long. CDR1 and CDR2 (germline): MNHEY, SVGAGI. Trimming took 2 bases from V and 3 from J; bases not matched to a gene: 4. In nucleotides, the CDR3 is TGTGCCAGCAGTTACGGGGGGACAGGGGTCTACGAGCAGTACTTC. This encodes CASSYGGTGVYEQYF.

The chain joins TRBV4-1 to TRBJ1-2; no definite D call. V shed 0 bases and J shed 4 bases, with 12 bases lying between them. This CDR3 has 15 amino acids. Germline CDR1 MGHRA, CDR2 YSYEKL. The CDR3 nucleotides are TGCGCCAGCAGCCAAGATCCGGCGGAGCCCTATGGCTACACCTTC. Amino acids: CASSQDPAEPYGYTF.

The rearrangement joins TRBV6-4 to TRBJ2-1; 8 bases are shared with TRBD1. The CDR3 contains 17 residues. J lost 0 bases, V lost 3 bases, and 7 bases had no gene match. Germline loops: CDR1 MRHNA, CDR2 SNTAGT. CDR3 protein: CASSEHRGMSSYNEQFF. The CDR3 DNA follows: TGTGCCAGCAGTGAACACAGGGGGATGAGCTCCTACAATGAGCAGTTCTTC.

The J gene is TRBJ2-2, the V gene TRBV6-1, with D perhaps TRBD1 (5 bases). The CDR3 sequence is 12 residues long. Per germline, CDR1 MNHNS and CDR2 SASEGT. V shed 8 bases and J shed 5 bases, with 9 bases lying between them. The CDR3 DNA reads TGTGCCAGCGCGACAGTGACCGGGGAGCTGTTTTTT. This gives the protein CASATVTGELFF.

The chain combines TRBV6-1 with TRBJ1-1; TRBD1 aligns across 7 bases. Trimming at V came to 6 bases and at J to 4 bases, leaving 5 bases not matched to a gene. The V gene's germline CDR1 is MNHNS and CDR2 SASEGT. This CDR3 spans 13 amino acids. CDR3 coding DNA: TGTGCCAGCAGCACAGGGGAGGGCACTGAAGCTTTCTTT. Its translation is CASSTGEGTEAFF.

The chain is built from TRBV7-2 and TRBJ2-2, with D maybe TRBD1 (7 bases). Trimming removed 5 bases at V and 1 base at J, with 14 bases between. This CDR3 has 16 amino acids. Per the germline V gene, CDR1 is SGHTA and CDR2 is FQGNSA. The CDR3 sequence is CASSIQGGLNTGELFF. CDR3 coding DNA: TGTGCCAGCAGCATTCAGGGGGGTTTGAACACCGGGGAGCTGTTTTTT.

The chain couples TRBV5-6 to TRBJ1-1; D possibly corresponds to TRBD1 (6 bases). The CDR3 runs 15 residues. In germline, CDR1 is SGHDT, CDR2 YYEEEE. The germline V and J ends were trimmed by 0 bases and 4 bases, with 13 bases remaining between them. The DNA for the CDR3 is TGTGCCAGCAGCTTGGCAGGGGTTGGATTCACTGAAGCTTTCTTT. Translating it yields CASSLAGVGFTEAFF.

The V and J genes are TRBV25-1 and TRBJ1-5, with D uncertain. Germline V CDR1 and CDR2: MGHDK, SYGVNS. The CDR3 length is 12 residues. The V and J ends lost 1 base and 6 bases respectively, with 4 bases between them. DNA for the CDR3: TGTGCCAGCAGTGAATCAGGTCAGCCCCAGCATTTT. This codes for CASSESGQPQHF.

This sequence joins TRBV28 and TRBJ2-5; TRBD1 agrees at 7 bases. Trimming removed 3 bases from V and 2 bases from J; junction bases left unmatched: 6. The CDR3 is 15 amino acids. Germline loops: CDR1 MDHEN, CDR2 SYDVKM. This CDR3 reads CASSFKGAVQETQYF. The CDR3 nucleotides are TGTGCCAGCAGTTTTAAGGGGGCTGTACAAGAGACCCAGTACTTC.

This chain uses TRBV28 with TRBJ1-6; TRBD1 agrees at 7 bases. J lost 10 bases, V lost 2 bases, and 8 bases had no gene match. The CDR3 length is 15 residues. CDR1 is MDHEN, CDR2 SYDVKM, per germline. Here the CDR3 DNA reads TGTGCCAGCAGTTTACTAGGAGGGGGCGACTCACCCCTCCACTTT. Protein product: CASSLLGGGDSPLHF.

V usage is TRBV5-1 and J usage is TRBJ1-1; D unresolved. This CDR3 is 15 amino acids long. Trimming removed 0 bases at V and 4 bases at J, with 13 bases between. Germline V gene lookup returns CDR1 SGHRS and CDR2 YFSETQ. CDR3 in amino acids: CASSLAQVSGTEAFF. CDR3 nucleotides: TGCGCCAGCAGCTTGGCTCAGGTATCGGGCACTGAAGCTTTCTTT.

The J gene is TRBJ2-6, the V gene TRBV6-1; 10 nucleotides match TRBD2. V was clipped by 8 bases and J by 1 base; unmatched bases: 8. The CDR3 has 17 amino acids. The germline CDR1 and CDR2 sequences are MNHNS and SASEGT. The DNA of the CDR3 is TGTGCCAGCCGTGGTAGCGGGGGGAGGTCTGGGGCCAACGTCCTGACTTTC. Protein: CASRGSGGRSGANVLTF.

The chain employs TRBV19 and TRBJ1-5, with 9 nucleotides matching TRBD1. Germline CDR1 reads LNHDA; CDR2 reads SQIVND (reference sequence). CDR3 length equals 15 residues. J gave up 3 bases and V 5 bases, and 5 bases lay outside the gene matches. CDR3 sequence: CASSEDRGLNQPQHF. Here the CDR3 DNA reads TGTGCCAGTAGTGAGGACAGGGGCCTCAATCAGCCCCAGCATTTT. The whole variable domain, filled in from reference TRBV19 and TRBJ1-5, reads DGGITQSPKYLFRKEGQNVTLSCEQNLNHDAMYWYRQDPGQGLRLIYYSQIVNDFQKGDIAEGYSVSREKKESFPLTVTSAQKNPTAFYLCASSEDRGLNQPQHFGDGTRLSIL.

The gene calls are TRBV28 and TRBJ1-4; the D is unclear. This CDR3 is built from 16 residues. V lost 3 bases and J lost 0, with 11 bases in between. Per the germline V gene, CDR1 is MDHEN and CDR2 is SYDVKM. CDR3 residues: CASSFRVRSTNEKLFF. The CDR3 nucleotides are TGTGCCAGCAGTTTCCGAGTCCGATCAACTAATGAAAAACTGTTTTTT.

The CDR3 sequence: CASSVAGTSGPTDTQYF. CDR3 DNA sequence: TGTGCCAGCAGCGTAGCCGGGACTAGCGGCCCCACAGATACGCAGTATTTT. The rearrangement joins TRBV9 to TRBJ2-3, with 11 bases aligning to TRBD2. Per germline, CDR1 SGDLS and CDR2 YYNGEE. The CDR3 sequence is 17 residues long. Trimming removed 0 bases from V and 2 bases from J; junction bases left unmatched: 5.

The chain combines TRBV2 with TRBJ1-5, with D possibly being TRBD1 (5 bases). This CDR3 contains 15 residues. The germline V gene encodes CDR1 SNHLY and CDR2 FYNNEI. V was trimmed by 7 bases and J by 2 bases, leaving 15 bases between them. The CDR3 protein is CASTGLGGGNQPQHF. In nucleotides, the CDR3 is TGTGCCAGCACAGGGTTGGGAGGTGGCAATCAGCCCCAGCATTTT.

Note on this clone: Germline and junction disagree at one end, which may indicate a read error. The rearrangement uses TRBV11-2 and TRBJ1-2, with TRBD1 matching over 7 bases. The CDR3 loop spans 12 amino acids. CDR1 SGHAT and CDR2 FQNNGV come from the germline V gene. The CDR3 spells CASSLDYETGHF. CDR3 nucleotides: TGTGCCAGCAGCTTAGATTATGAGACAGGGCACTTC.

This CDR3 reads CASSLSGTNDEQFF. CDR3 in DNA: TGTGCCAGCAGCTTATCCGGGACGAACGATGAGCAGTTCTTC. The chain is built from TRBV7-3 and TRBJ2-1; either TRBD1 or TRBD2 may supply D (5 bases each). The germline V gene has CDR1 SGHTA and CDR2 FQGTGA. V lost 2 bases and J 8 bases, leaving 13 bases between the germline ends. This CDR3 region has 14 residues.